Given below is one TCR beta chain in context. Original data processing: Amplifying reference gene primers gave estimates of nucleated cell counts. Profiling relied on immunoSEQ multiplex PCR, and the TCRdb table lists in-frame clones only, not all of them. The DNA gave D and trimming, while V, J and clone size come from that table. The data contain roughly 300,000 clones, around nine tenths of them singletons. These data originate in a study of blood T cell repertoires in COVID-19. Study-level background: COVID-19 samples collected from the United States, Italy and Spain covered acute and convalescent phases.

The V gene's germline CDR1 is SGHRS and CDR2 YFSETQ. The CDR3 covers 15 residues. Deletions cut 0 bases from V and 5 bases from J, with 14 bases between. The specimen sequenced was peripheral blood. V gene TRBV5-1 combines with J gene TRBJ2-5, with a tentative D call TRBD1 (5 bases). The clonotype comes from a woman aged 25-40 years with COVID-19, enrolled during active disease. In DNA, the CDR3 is TGCGCCAGCAGCTTGGAGGCAGGGCCCCAGGAGACCCAGTACTTC. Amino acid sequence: CASSLEAGPQETQYF.